A single T cell receptor beta chain is shown here with its context. The sample comes from a study of T cells after yellow fever vaccination. TCRdb fed the 5' RACE reads into MiXCR, producing one record per CDR3 protein. The sample includes 100,000 to 150,000 distinct CDR3 sequences, 13% to 15% of them seen just once. Here the sequenced sample was CD8+ T cells sorted from PBMCs, taken 5 days after the yellow fever booster vaccination. This TCR derives from a man younger than 30 who received the YFV17D yellow fever vaccine.

The CDR3 region is CATLSAVNTEAFF. In DNA form, the CDR3 reads TGTGCCACCCTGAGCGCGGTGAACACTGAAGCTTTCTTT. The V and J genes are TRBV13 and TRBJ1-1; no clear D gene. Trimming cost V 10 bases and J 0 bases, with 12 bases left between them. CDR3 size: 13 residues. From germline, CDR1 is PRHDT and CDR2 FYEKMQ (reference sequence). The whole variable domain, filled in from reference TRBV13 and TRBJ1-1, reads AAGVIQSPRHLIKEKRETATLKCYPIPRHDTVYWYQQGPGQDPQFLISFYEKMQSDKGSIPDRFSAQQFSDYHSELNMSSLELGDSALYFCATLSAVNTEAFFGQGTRLTVV.